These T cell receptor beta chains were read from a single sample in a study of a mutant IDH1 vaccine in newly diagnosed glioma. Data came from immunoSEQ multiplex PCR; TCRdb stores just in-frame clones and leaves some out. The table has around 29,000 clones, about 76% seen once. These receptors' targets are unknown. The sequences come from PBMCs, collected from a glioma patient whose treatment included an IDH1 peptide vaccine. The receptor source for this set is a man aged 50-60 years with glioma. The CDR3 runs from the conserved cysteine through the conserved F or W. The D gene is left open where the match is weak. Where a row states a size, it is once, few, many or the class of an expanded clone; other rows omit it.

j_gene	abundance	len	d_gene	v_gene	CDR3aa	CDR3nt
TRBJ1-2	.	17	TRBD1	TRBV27	CASSFVGQGFSGRGYTF	TGTGCCAGCAGCTTTGTGGGACAGGGGTTTTCGGGCCGTGGCTACACCTTC
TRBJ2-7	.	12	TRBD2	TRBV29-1	CSVVLAGEEQYF	TGCAGCGTCGTACTAGCGGGAGAGGAGCAGTACTTC
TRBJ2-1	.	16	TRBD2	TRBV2	CASSAASGRLDNEQFF	TGTGCCAGCAGTGCGGCTAGCGGGAGGTTAGACAATGAGCAGTTCTTC
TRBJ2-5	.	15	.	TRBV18	CASSTSRRGLETQYF	TGTGCCAGCTCAACGTCGAGACGGGGGTTGGAGACCCAGTACTTC
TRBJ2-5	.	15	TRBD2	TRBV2	CASSGSSGRKETQYF	TGTGCCAGCAGTGGATCTAGCGGGAGGAAAGAGACCCAGTACTTC
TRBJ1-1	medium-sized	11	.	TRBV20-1	CTPGFTGEAFF	TGCACTCCCGGGTTTACAGGTGAAGCTTTCTTT
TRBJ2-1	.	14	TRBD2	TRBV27	CAIAAGGPNNEQFF	TGTGCCATTGCAGCGGGAGGGCCTAACAATGAGCAGTTCTTC
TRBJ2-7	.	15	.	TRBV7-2	CASSLDAGRGGWQYF	TGTGCCAGCAGCTTGGATGCAGGGAGGGGGGGTTGGCAGTACTTC
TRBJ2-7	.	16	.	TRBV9	CASSVDWREGYYEQYF	TGTGCCAGCAGCGTAGACTGGCGTGAGGGCTACTACGAGCAGTACTTC
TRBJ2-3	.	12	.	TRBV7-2	CASSQLHDTQYF	TGTGCCAGCAGCCAACTTCACGATACGCAGTATTTT
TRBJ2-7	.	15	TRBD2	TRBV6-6	CASSYPPSGSPEQYF	TGTGCCAGCAGTTACCCCCCTAGCGGGAGTCCCGAGCAGTACTTC
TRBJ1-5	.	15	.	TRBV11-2	CASSLGGVYNQPQHF	TGTGCCAGCAGCTTAGGGGGGGTGTACAATCAGCCCCAGCATTTT
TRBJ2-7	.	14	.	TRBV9	CASSATAAAGEQYF	TGTGCCAGCAGCGCTACAGCCGCGGCGGGCGAGCAGTACTTC
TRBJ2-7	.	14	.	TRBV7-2	CASSLASGQSEQYF	TGTGCCAGCAGCTTAGCTTCCGGACAGTCCGAGCAGTACTTC
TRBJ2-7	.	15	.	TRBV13	CASSPPTGETYEQYF	TGTGCCAGCAGCCCCCCAACGGGCGAAACCTACGAGCAGTACTTC
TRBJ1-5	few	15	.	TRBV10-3	CAIRGMGDGNQPQHF	TGTGCCATCAGGGGAATGGGGGATGGCAATCAGCCCCAGCATTTT
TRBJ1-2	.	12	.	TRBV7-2	CASSLSNYGYTF	TGTGCCAGCAGCTTAAGTAACTATGGCTACACCTTC
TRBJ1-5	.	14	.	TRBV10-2	CASSESISNQPQHF	TGCGCCAGCAGTGAGTCAATTAGCAATCAGCCCCAGCATTTT
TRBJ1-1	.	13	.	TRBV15	CATSRDRGTEAFF	TGTGCCACCAGCAGAGACCGGGGGACTGAAGCTTTCTTT
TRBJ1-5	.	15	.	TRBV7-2	CASSFFVGSGQPQHF	TGTGCCAGCAGCTTTTTTGTGGGGTCGGGACAGCCCCAGCATTTT
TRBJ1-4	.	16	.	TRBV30	CAWRHGRWGPNEKLFF	TGTGCCTGGAGACATGGACGCTGGGGGCCTAATGAAAAACTGTTTTTT
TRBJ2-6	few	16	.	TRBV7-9	CASSLLGYSGANVLTF	TGTGCCAGCAGCTTATTAGGATACTCTGGGGCCAACGTCCTGACTTTC
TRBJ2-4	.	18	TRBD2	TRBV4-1	CASSVGGVAGRAKNIQYF	TGCGCCAGCAGCGTTGGGGGGGTAGCGGGAAGGGCCAAAAACATTCAGTACTTC
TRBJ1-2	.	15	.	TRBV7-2	CASSLVRTANYGYTF	TGTGCCAGCAGCTTAGTGAGGACGGCTAACTATGGCTACACCTTC
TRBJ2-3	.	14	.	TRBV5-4	CASSLAFEGYTQYF	TGTGCCAGCAGCTTGGCCTTTGAGGGTTATACGCAGTATTTT
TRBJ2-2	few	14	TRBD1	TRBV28	CASSASGQVGELFF	TGTGCCAGCAGTGCCTCGGGACAGGTCGGGGAGCTGTTTTTT
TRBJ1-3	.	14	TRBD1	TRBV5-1	CASSQGTVRNTIYF	TGCGCCAGCAGCCAAGGGACAGTCAGAAACACCATATATTTT
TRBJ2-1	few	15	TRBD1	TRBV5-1	CASSRGQGMNNEQFF	TGCGCCAGCAGCCGGGGACAGGGAATGAACAATGAGCAGTTCTTC
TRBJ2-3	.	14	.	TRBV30	CAWSWTPRTDTQYF	TGTGCCTGGAGTTGGACCCCCCGCACAGATACGCAGTATTTT
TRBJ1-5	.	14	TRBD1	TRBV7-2	CASTPGGQNQPQHF	TGTGCCAGCACCCCAGGGGGTCAAAATCAGCCCCAGCATTTT
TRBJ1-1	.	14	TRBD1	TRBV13	CASSLLQGVTEAFF	TGTGCCAGCAGCTTATTACAGGGGGTCACTGAAGCTTTCTTT
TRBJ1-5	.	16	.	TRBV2	CASSEEIWVGNQPQHF	TGTGCCAGCAGTGAAGAGATTTGGGTGGGCAATCAGCCCCAGCATTTT
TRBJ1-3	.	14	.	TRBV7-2	CASSPGGRGNTIYF	TGTGCCAGCAGCCCGGGGGGGAGGGGAAACACCATATATTTT
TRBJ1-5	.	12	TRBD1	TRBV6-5	CASQGANQPQHF	TGTGCCAGTCAGGGGGCCAATCAGCCCCAGCATTTT
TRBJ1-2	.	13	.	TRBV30	CAWSVGGVYGYTF	TGTGCCTGGAGTGTAGGGGGGGTGTATGGCTACACCTTC
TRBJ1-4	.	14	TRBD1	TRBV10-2	CASRGTGSLNGLFF	TGCGCCAGCAGGGGGACAGGGAGTCTAAACGGTCTGTTTTTT
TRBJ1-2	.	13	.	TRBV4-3	CASSPRQDYGYTF	TGCGCCAGCAGCCCGCGACAGGACTATGGCTACACCTTC
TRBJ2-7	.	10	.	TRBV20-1	CSASGYEQYF	TGCAGTGCCTCGGGGTACGAGCAGTACTTC